This record looks at one T cell receptor beta chain sequence and its context. The data were taken from a study of T cell responses to AZD1222 COVID-19 vaccine. Measured with immunoSEQ multiplex PCR; TCRdb has only the in-frame clones, and not every one. This sample has around 150,000 clones, with just under 95% found just once. The sample consisted of peripheral blood, taken on day 0 of AZD1222 vaccination. This TCR derives from an adult in good health.

As DNA, the CDR3 is TGTGCCAGCTCACCCACAACTGGAACCGGGGAGCTGTTTTTT. Translating it yields CASSPTTGTGELFF. This rearrangement joins TRBV18 to TRBJ2-2; D is ambiguous. V shed 3 bases and J shed 5 bases, with 10 bases lying between them. Germline V gene sequence: CDR1 KGHSH, CDR2 LQKENI. The CDR3 extends over 14 amino acids.